The sequence of this T cell receptor (beta chain) was determined in a study of OX40 agonist ivuxolimab in advanced cancers. Broader study findings: Low normalized clonal expansion also occurred in some nonresponding patients.

Profiling relied on immunoSEQ multiplex PCR, and the TCRdb table lists in-frame clones only, not all of them. The table includes about 77,000 clones, approximately 83% detected once. Regarding this clone: Its cognate antigen is unknown.

The germline V and J ends were trimmed by 1 base and 1 base, with 11 bases remaining between them. The CDR3 is made up of 15 amino acids. The germline gives CDR1 SGHRS, CDR2 YFSETQ. V is TRBV5-1 and J is TRBJ2-5; TRBD2 might be the D (6 bases). The sequence was obtained from an adult with an advanced solid tumor such as melanoma, head and neck, liver or kidney cancer. The input for sequencing was CD4+ or CD8+ T cells sorted from blood, taken in a trial of the OX40 agonist ivuxolimab. This CDR3 reads CASSLFSGGQETQYF. The CDR3 DNA sequence: TGCGCCAGCAGCTTGTTTTCCGGGGGCCAAGAGACCCAGTACTTC.